What follows describes a single T cell receptor (beta chain). Its antigen is currently unknown. The data are from a study of blood T cells in healthy people across ages. Study-level information: Capture by template switching was about one barcoded beta molecule per two T cells.

CDR1 is SGDLS and CDR2 is YYNGEE in the germline V gene. The V gene end was trimmed by 3 bases and the J gene end by 5 bases; junction bases not matched to a gene: 5. The length of the CDR3 is 16 residues. Donation came from healthy Caucasian individuals in Russia who were aged 6 to 90. Every sample had a minimum of 6 million PBMCs isolated. The use of a sample-barcoded 5' primer and a J-beta primer mix characterized a second PCR of roughly 6 to 11 cycles. TCRdb redid the calling of the 5' RACE reads with MiXCR, one entry per CDR3 protein. The table records roughly 830,000 distinct CDR3 sequences, about 59% of them present only once. The study's findings and limits: The long-lived group displayed more naive CD4+ cells, plus higher diversity, than the aged donors did.

The sequenced material came from blood. The clonotype originates from a man aged 30 to 45 in good health. The chain couples TRBV9 to TRBJ1-4, with 12 bases that match TRBD1. CDR3 bases: TGTGCCAGCAGCGGCGGGACAGGGGGCCCCAATGAAAAACTGTTTTTT. Translation gives CASSGGTGGPNEKLFF.